Detailed here is one T cell receptor beta chain. Its antigen is not known. Both iRepertoire HTBI primers and Arm-PCR of CDR3 regions were used to build the TCR beta libraries. TCRdb ran MiXCR on the multiplex PCR reads and lists one entry per CDR3 protein. Among roughly 380,000 distinct CDR3 sequences listed, 16% were seen once. These data belong to a study of regulatory T cells in long-lasting Graves disease. The study's findings and limits: Persistent Graves' patients showed reduced TCR diversity versus newly diagnosed patients. TRBV28, TRBJ1-2 and TRBJ2-5 emerged as the favored segments in persistent disease.

The germline gives CDR1 MGHRA, CDR2 YSYEKL. Trimming removed 0 bases at V and 3 bases at J, with 14 bases between. The CDR3 consists of 17 residues. The time point: newly diagnosed GD, antithyroid drugs for less than 3 months. Extracted PBMC RNA gave rise to the TCR library. The same sample was also studied in work on T cells in Graves' hyperthyroidism and ophthalmopathy.

The sample was peripheral blood mononuclear cells (PBMCs), taken at new diagnosis, from a patient treated with antithyroid drugs. The chain has TRBV4-1 and TRBJ2-2, with D maybe TRBD1 (6 bases). This receptor was identified in a man aged 40-50 years with Graves disease. Here the CDR3 reads CASSQDEWGHYTGELFF. The DNA for the CDR3 is TGCGCCAGCAGCCAAGATGAGTGGGGACACTACACCGGGGAGCTGTTTTTT.